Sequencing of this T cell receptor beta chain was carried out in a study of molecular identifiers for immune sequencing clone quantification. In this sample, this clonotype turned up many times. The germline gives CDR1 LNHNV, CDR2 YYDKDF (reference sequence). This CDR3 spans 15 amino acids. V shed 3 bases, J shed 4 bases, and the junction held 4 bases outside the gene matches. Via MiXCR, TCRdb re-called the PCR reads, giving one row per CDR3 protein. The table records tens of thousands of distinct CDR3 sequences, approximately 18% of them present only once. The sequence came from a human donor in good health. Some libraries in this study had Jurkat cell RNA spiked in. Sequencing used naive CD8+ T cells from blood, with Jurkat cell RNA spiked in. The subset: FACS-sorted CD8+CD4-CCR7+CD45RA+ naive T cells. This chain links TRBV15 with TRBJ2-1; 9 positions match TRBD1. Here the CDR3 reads CATSRDRGRYNEQFF. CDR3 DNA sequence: TGTGCCACCAGCAGGGACAGGGGACGATACAATGAGCAGTTCTTC.